The 5 T cell receptor beta chains given below trace back to one sample, sequenced in a study of control samples from healthy donors and cancer patients. Data came from immunoSEQ multiplex PCR; TCRdb stores just in-frame clones and leaves some out. Among over 75,000 clones listed, over 80% were seen once. Sequencing used blood. Receptor source: a man aged 25-40 years in good health.

This clone was seen only once. CDR3 loop: CASSRRDRAEKLFF. The DNA for the CDR3 is TGTGCCAGCAGCCGCCGTGACAGGGCTGAAAAACTGTTTTTT. The chain has TRBV3-1 (or the pseudogene TRBV3-2) and TRBJ1-4; 7 bases line up with TRBD1. CDR3 length: 14 amino acids. V trimming: 4 bases; J trimming: 7 bases; junction bases outside the gene matches: 6. CDR1 is LGHDT, CDR2 YNNKEL, per germline (reference sequence).

The V and J genes are TRBV14 and TRBJ2-7; no firm D call. CDR3 length equals 11 residues. Trimming shortened V by 1 base and J by 4 bases, and 2 bases separated the two germline ends. Germline-derived CDR1 and CDR2 are SGHDN and FVKESK. CDR3 amino acids: CASSQGYEQYF. For the CDR3, the DNA is TGTGCCAGCAGCCAAGGTTACGAGCAGTACTTC.

J is TRBJ1-1 and V is TRBV28; 8 bases map to TRBD1. CDR3 length: 14 residues. Germline lookup yields CDR1 MDHEN and CDR2 SYDVKM. The trim removed 3 bases at V and 6 bases at J, leaving 6 bases unmatched. DNA of the CDR3: TGTGCCAGCAGTTTGACAGGGGAGATATCTGAAGCTTTCTTT. As protein: CASSLTGEISEAFF.

The chain couples TRBV24-1 to TRBJ2-2, with D unresolved. Trimming took off 5 bases at V and 2 bases at J, with 14 bases between the two ends. The V gene's germline CDR1 is KGHDR and CDR2 SFDVKD. This CDR3 is 16 amino acids long. CDR3: CATSVSAGQNTGELFF. The CDR3 coding sequence is TGTGCCACCAGTGTGTCGGCAGGCCAAAACACCGGGGAGCTGTTTTTT.

The gene calls are TRBV5-6 and TRBJ1-1; 10 positions agree with TRBD1. V was clipped by 0 bases and J by 5 bases; unmatched bases: 4. Germline assignment: CDR1 SGHDT and CDR2 YYEEEE. The CDR3 consists of 15 residues. CDR3 nucleotide sequence: TGTGCCAGCAGCTTGGGGACAGGGGGTCGTACTGAAGCTTTCTTT. This codes for CASSLGTGGRTEAFF.